A selection of T cell receptor beta chains follows, all from one sample in a study of cytomegalovirus exposure and HLA in healthy donors. The protocol was immunoSEQ multiplex PCR, while the TCRdb copy is restricted to in-frame clones and leaves out a portion. The data show about 150,000 clones, 80% to 90% seen once. Sequencing was performed on PBMCs. The receptors come from a man aged 25-45 years in good health and CMV-seropositive. CDR3s include the opening cysteine and the closing phenylalanine or tryptophan. D genes are given only for firm matches. A row's size may be missing; if present it is once, few, many or a size class.

D: -
J: TRBJ1-3
V: TRBV7-9
size: -
DNA: TGTGCCAGCAGCTTAGGCGGGGGGACCGGAAACACCATATATTTT
CDR3: CASSLGGGTGNTIYF

D: TRBD2
J: TRBJ2-2
V: TRBV5-1
size: -
DNA: TGCGCCAGCAGCCTTAGCGGGCGAGACACCGGGGAGCTGTTTTTT
CDR3: CASSLSGRDTGELFF

D: -
J: TRBJ1-1
V: TRBV4-1
size: -
DNA: TGCGCCAGCAGCCACCATAACACTGAAGCTTTCTTT
CDR3: CASSHHNTEAFF

D: -
J: TRBJ1-5
V: TRBV19
size: few
DNA: TGTGCCAGTAGTATAGGGGGAGCAGTCAATCAGCCCCAGCATTTT
CDR3: CASSIGGAVNQPQHF

D: -
J: TRBJ2-1
V: TRBV2
size: -
DNA: TGTGCCAGCACAATTTCTAGCAGAGGGGGTGAGCAGTTCTTC
CDR3: CASTISSRGGEQFF

D: TRBD1
J: TRBJ1-4
V: TRBV7-9
size: -
DNA: TGTTCCAGCAGCTTTAAGGGGGCGAAGAATGAAAAACTGTTTTTT
CDR3: CSSSFKGAKNEKLFF

D: -
J: TRBJ2-7
V: TRBV18
size: -
DNA: TGTGCCAGCTCACCACCGGGCTCCTCCGAGCAGTACTTC
CDR3: CASSPPGSSEQYF

D: -
J: TRBJ1-5
V: TRBV4-1
size: -
DNA: TGCGCCAGCAGCCCGCAGGGGTTGCGTCAGCCCCAGCATTTT
CDR3: CASSPQGLRQPQHF

D: TRBD2
J: TRBJ2-3
V: TRBV4-1
size: -
DNA: TGCGCCAGCAGCCAACCGACTAGCGGGACCAATACGCAGTATTTT
CDR3: CASSQPTSGTNTQYF

D: TRBD1
J: TRBJ1-1
V: TRBV19
size: -
DNA: TGTGCCAGTAGTACCTCGACAGGGAAATGGAACACTGAAGCTTTCTTT
CDR3: CASSTSTGKWNTEAFF

D: TRBD1
J: TRBJ2-7
V: TRBV7-8
size: -
DNA: TGTGCCAGCAGCTTTTTGACAGGGGCAACCTACGAGCAGTACTTC
CDR3: CASSFLTGATYEQYF

D: TRBD2
J: TRBJ2-2
V: TRBV5-1
size: once
DNA: TGCGCCACTGGGGAGGGCTCGAACACCGGGGAGCTGTTTTTT
CDR3: CATGEGSNTGELFF

D: -
J: TRBJ1-1
V: TRBV7-2
size: -
DNA: TGTGCCAGCAGCTTACGGGGGGGCGCGTACACTGAAGCTTTCTTT
CDR3: CASSLRGGAYTEAFF

D: TRBD1
J: TRBJ2-2
V: TRBV7-3
size: -
DNA: TGTGCCAGCAGCTTATTGTCCCTTGCAGGGGGAACCGGGGAGCTGTTTTTT
CDR3: CASSLLSLAGGTGELFF

D: TRBD1
J: TRBJ1-6
V: TRBV7-9
size: once
DNA: TGTGCCAGCAGCTTAGCGACAGGGCCTATGAATAATTCACCCCTCCACTTT
CDR3: CASSLATGPMNNSPLHF

D: TRBD2
J: TRBJ2-7
V: TRBV11-2
size: once
DNA: TGTGCCAGCAGTTCAGATGCTAGCGGGGGGTACGAGCAGTACTTC
CDR3: CASSSDASGGYEQYF

D: -
J: TRBJ1-1
V: TRBV19
size: -
DNA: TGTGCCAGTAGTATCGGCAGGGAAGGGAACACTGAAGCTTTCTTT
CDR3: CASSIGREGNTEAFF

D: -
J: TRBJ2-7
V: TRBV4-1
size: -
DNA: TGCGCCAGCAGCCAAGATCGAGGGAGAGGCTACGAGCAGTACTTC
CDR3: CASSQDRGRGYEQYF

D: -
J: TRBJ1-1
V: TRBV7-9
size: -
DNA: TGTTCCAGCAGCTTCTCAGGGAGGGACACTGAAGCTTTCTTT
CDR3: CSSSFSGRDTEAFF

D: TRBD2
J: TRBJ2-2
V: TRBV10-2
size: -
DNA: TGCGCCAGCAGTTTAGCGGGACGGAACACCGGGGAGCTGTTTTTT
CDR3: CASSLAGRNTGELFF

D: -
J: TRBJ1-6
V: TRBV27
size: -
DNA: TGTGCCAGCAGTTTAATGGGGCGCAATTCACCCCTCCACTTT
CDR3: CASSLMGRNSPLHF

D: TRBD1
J: TRBJ1-1
V: TRBV30
size: once
DNA: TGTGCCTGGAGCCAGCTCCCGGGACAGCAAGCTTTCTTT
CDR3: CAWSQLPGQQAFF

D: -
J: TRBJ2-7
V: TRBV10-2
size: -
DNA: TGCGCCAGCAGTGGAGGGTACGAGCAGTACTTC
CDR3: CASSGGYEQYF

D: -
J: TRBJ1-1
V: TRBV9
size: -
DNA: TGTGCCAGCAGCGCAGAGGGCCTGAACACTGAAGCTTTCTTT
CDR3: CASSAEGLNTEAFF

D: -
J: TRBJ1-1
V: TRBV4-1
size: few
DNA: TGCGCCATTTGGGACGGGGGCACTGAAGCTTTCTTT
CDR3: CAIWDGGTEAFF

D: TRBD2
J: TRBJ2-3
V: TRBV5-1
size: -
DNA: TGCGCCAGCAGCTCGCCTAGCGGGAGCCGGTCAGATACGCAGTATTTT
CDR3: CASSSPSGSRSDTQYF

D: TRBD2
J: TRBJ2-2
V: TRBV11-3
size: -
DNA: TGTGCCAGCAGCTTAGCGGGAGGGGCCGGGGAGCTGTTTTTT
CDR3: CASSLAGGAGELFF

D: -
J: TRBJ2-1
V: TRBV7-9
size: -
DNA: TGTTCCAGCACCCGAGATTCCAATGAGCAGTTCTTC
CDR3: CSSTRDSNEQFF

D: TRBD1
J: TRBJ2-5
V: TRBV4-1
size: -
DNA: TGCGCCAGCAGCCAAGTCCTCCAGGGGGCTGGAGAGACCCAGTACTTC
CDR3: CASSQVLQGAGETQYF

D: TRBD1
J: TRBJ1-2
V: TRBV5-1
size: -
DNA: TGCGCCAGCAGCTTCGACAGGGTCGGGGGCTACACCTTC
CDR3: CASSFDRVGGYTF

D: TRBD1
J: TRBJ2-1
V: TRBV11-3
size: -
DNA: TGTGCCAGCAGCTCTCTGACAGGGGGCCTAAATGAGCAGTTCTTC
CDR3: CASSSLTGGLNEQFF

D: -
J: TRBJ1-1
V: TRBV4-1
size: few
DNA: TGCGCCAGCAGCCAAGGCTACAGGCGACTGAACACTGAAGCTTTCTTT
CDR3: CASSQGYRRLNTEAFF

D: TRBD2
J: TRBJ2-4
V: TRBV2
size: -
DNA: TGTGCCAGCGGACTAGCGGGAGGAAGTAAAAACATTCAGTACTTC
CDR3: CASGLAGGSKNIQYF

D: -
J: TRBJ1-6
V: TRBV7-8
size: few
DNA: TGTGCCAGCAGCTTAGTAGCTAGCTCCTATAATTCACCCCTCCACTTT
CDR3: CASSLVASSYNSPLHF

D: TRBD2
J: TRBJ2-3
V: TRBV19
size: -
DNA: TGTGCCAGTAGTCCTTGGACTAGCGGGAGGGCAGATACGCAGTATTTT
CDR3: CASSPWTSGRADTQYF

D: TRBD2
J: TRBJ2-1
V: TRBV29-1
size: -
DNA: TGCAGCGTTGAGAGCGGCCTAGCGGGAGACTTCGGCCACTACAATGAGCAGTTCTTC
CDR3: CSVESGLAGDFGHYNEQFF

D: TRBD1
J: TRBJ1-5
V: TRBV2
size: -
DNA: TGTGCCAGTAAACCGGGACAGCGGAATCAGCCCCAGCATTTT
CDR3: CASKPGQRNQPQHF

D: TRBD1
J: TRBJ1-2
V: TRBV25-1
size: -
DNA: TGTGCCAGCAATACCGGGACAGCCTATGGCTACACCTTC
CDR3: CASNTGTAYGYTF